This T cell receptor (beta chain) was obtained from a study of blood T cell repertoires in COVID-19. Measured with immunoSEQ multiplex PCR; TCRdb has only the in-frame clones, and not every one. The table lists over 350,000 clones, around 90% of them singletons. Germline V CDR1 and CDR2: MDHEN, SYDVKM. V dropped 3 bases and J dropped 7 bases, with 10 bases sitting between them. This CDR3 is 14 amino acids long. Self-reported history from a screening survey and questionnaire set each donor's cohort. Recovery meant two consecutive negative NP/OP PCR tests, professional clearance, or resolved symptoms. This TCR derives from a woman aged 18-30 years who had recovered from COVID-19. This chain joins TRBV28 and TRBJ1-6, with D hard to call. The sample consisted of PBMCs or T cells enriched from blood (not recorded which). The CDR3 sequence: CASSFGRRNSPLHF. The DNA of the CDR3 is TGTGCCAGCAGTTTTGGACGGAGGAATTCACCCCTCCACTTT.